The present T cell receptor beta chain was sequenced within a study of spatial heterogeneity in lung cancer. About the study: In the raw reads, each unique TCR and UMI combination was present more than ten times on average.

Overall study findings and caveats: One measure, the expanded intratumoral alpha and beta TCR count, tracked tumor mutation counts.

Time point in this sample: sample taken at primary tumor resection. Whole RNA, which was extracted from tumor, nontumor lung tissue or frozen PBMC, was sequenced without any cell sorting. By proportion, this clonotype is medium-sized. Its cognate antigen is unknown. TCRdb analysed the 5' RACE reads with MiXCR anew, one entry per CDR3 protein. Found here are roughly 9,800 distinct CDR3 sequences, about 12% of them singletons; the top ten hold less than 15%. Sequenced here: lung tumor tissue, sampled at surgery. This sequence was found in a female donor with early-stage non-small cell lung cancer.

CDR3 in amino acids: CASSLTGEFIHEQYF. The CDR3 DNA reads TGTGCCAGCAGCTTAACAGGGGAGTTTATCCACGAGCAGTACTTC. The V call is TRBV5-5, the J call TRBJ2-7; TRBD1 aligns across 7 bases. The junction had 10 bases not matched to a gene; V was cut back by 2 bases and J by 5 bases. Per germline, CDR1 SGHKS and CDR2 YYEKEE (reference sequence). This CDR3 contains 15 residues. Full variable domain (missing parts from reference TRBV5-5 and TRBJ2-7): DAGVTQSPTHLIKTRGQQVTLRCSPISGHKSVSWYQQVLGQGPQFIFQYYEKEERGRGNFPDRFSARQFPNYSSELNVNALLLGDSALYLCASSLTGEFIHEQYFGPGTRLTVT.